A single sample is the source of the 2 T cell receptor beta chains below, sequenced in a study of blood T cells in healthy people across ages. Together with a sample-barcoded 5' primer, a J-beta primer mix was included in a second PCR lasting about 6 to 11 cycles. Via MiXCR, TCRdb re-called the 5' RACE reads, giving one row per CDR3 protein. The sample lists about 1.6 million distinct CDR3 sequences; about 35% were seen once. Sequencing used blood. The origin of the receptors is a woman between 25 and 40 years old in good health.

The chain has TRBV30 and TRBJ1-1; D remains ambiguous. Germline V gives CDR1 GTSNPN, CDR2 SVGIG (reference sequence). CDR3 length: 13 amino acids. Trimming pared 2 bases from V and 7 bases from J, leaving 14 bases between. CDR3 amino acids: CAWSLLRDSEAFF. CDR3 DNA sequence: TGTGCCTGGAGTTTGTTGAGGGATAGTGAAGCTTTCTTT.

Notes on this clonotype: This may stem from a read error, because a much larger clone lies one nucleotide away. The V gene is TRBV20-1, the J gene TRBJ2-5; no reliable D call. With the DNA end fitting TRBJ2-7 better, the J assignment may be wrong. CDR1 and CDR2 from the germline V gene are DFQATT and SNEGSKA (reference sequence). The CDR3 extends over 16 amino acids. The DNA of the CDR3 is TGCAGTGTTAGTTGGACCCGTCAGGTTGTCCCCTACGAGCAGTACTTC. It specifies CSVSWTRQVVPYEQYF.